This T cell receptor (beta chain) was observed in a study of blood T cell repertoires in COVID-19. Across the whole study: Both acute and convalescent COVID-19 samples were obtained from the United States, Italy and Spain.

Repertoires were generated with immunoSEQ multiplex PCR, while TCRdb's copy carries only in-frame clones and drops some. The table has 150,000 to 200,000 clones, about 89% seen once. This receptor was taken from a woman aged 18-35 years who had recovered from COVID-19. Sequences were obtained from PBMCs or T cells enriched from blood (not recorded which).

CDR3 protein: CASRRARDRFNEKLFF. CDR3 coding DNA: TGTGCCAGCAGGCGTGCACGGGACAGGTTTAATGAAAAACTGTTTTTT. The chain employs TRBV2 and TRBJ1-4, with 8 bases lining up with TRBD1. The length of the CDR3 is 16 residues. V lost 6 bases and J lost 4; bases outside the gene matches: 10. Germline loops: CDR1 SNHLY, CDR2 FYNNEI.